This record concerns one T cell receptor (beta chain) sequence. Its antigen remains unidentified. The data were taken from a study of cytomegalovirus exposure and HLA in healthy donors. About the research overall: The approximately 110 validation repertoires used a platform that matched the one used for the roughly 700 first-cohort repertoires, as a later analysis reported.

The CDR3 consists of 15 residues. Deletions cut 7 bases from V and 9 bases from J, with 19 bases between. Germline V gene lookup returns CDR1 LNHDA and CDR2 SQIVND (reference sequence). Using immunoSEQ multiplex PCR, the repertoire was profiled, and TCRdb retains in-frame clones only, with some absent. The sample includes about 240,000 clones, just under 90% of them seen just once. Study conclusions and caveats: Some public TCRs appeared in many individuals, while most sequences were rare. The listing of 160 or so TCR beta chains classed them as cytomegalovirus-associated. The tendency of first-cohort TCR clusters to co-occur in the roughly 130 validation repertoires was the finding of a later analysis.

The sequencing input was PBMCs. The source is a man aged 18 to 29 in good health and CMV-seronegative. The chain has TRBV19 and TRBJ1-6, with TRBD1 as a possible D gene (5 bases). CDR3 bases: TGTGCCAGTAAGGGGACTGGGGGGGAGAGTTCACCCCTCCACTTT. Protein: CASKGTGGESSPLHF.